This T cell receptor beta chain was recorded in a study of blood T cells in healthy people across ages. Study-level results: Diversity was higher, and naive CD4+ cells more numerous, in long-lived donors than in aged donors. Unsorted PBMCs ruled out conclusive naive versus antigen-experienced comparison.

About this clonotype itself: Antigen: not known.

A second roughly 6 to 12 cycle PCR used barcoded and J-beta primers. TCRdb passed the 5' RACE reads through MiXCR, listing each CDR3 protein once. The data hold around 970,000 distinct CDR3 sequences, with roughly 50% observed a single time. The V gene lost 1 base and the J gene lost 1 base, with 11 bases spanning the gap. CDR3 size: 16 residues. CDR1 and CDR2 (germline): LGHNA, YNFKEQ. This rearrangement joins TRBV4-2 to TRBJ2-1; a weak D match, TRBD2 (6 bases). The sample comprised blood. The TCR was taken from a woman in her sixties or seventies in good health. The CDR3 sequence: CASSQGGVGSYNEQFF. CDR3 DNA sequence: TGTGCCAGCAGCCAAGGGGGGGTGGGATCCTACAATGAGCAGTTCTTC.